This T cell receptor beta chain was recorded in a study of control samples from healthy donors and cancer patients. The V gene end was trimmed by 6 bases and the J gene end by 5 bases; junction bases not matched to a gene: 6. The CDR3 totals 14 residues. Per the germline V gene, CDR1 is MDHEN and CDR2 is SYDVKM. The protocol was immunoSEQ multiplex PCR, while the TCRdb copy is restricted to in-frame clones and leaves out a portion. Among 400,000 to 450,000 clones listed, over 75% were seen once. Sequencing was carried out using PBMCs. The chain links TRBV28 to TRBJ1-1; 10 bases fit TRBD1. The TCR sequence derives from a man aged 35-49 years with head and neck cancer. The DNA of the CDR3 is TGTGCCAGCAGGGGGACAGGGGTTGTGACTGAAGCTTTCTTT. It translates to CASRGTGVVTEAFF.